The clone carrying this T cell receptor beta chain was observed a few times. The antigen remains unidentified. The data are from a study of cytomegalovirus exposure and HLA in healthy donors. Overall study findings and caveats: HLA alleles were associated with 15,000 to 20,000 TCR beta sequences in a later analysis at 0.05 false discovery rate. A few CMV-associated chains were confirmed in vitro to be specific for CMV antigens.

The CDR3 is made up of 13 amino acids. The germline V gene encodes CDR1 SGHNT and CDR2 YENEEA. V was trimmed by 0 bases and J by 19 bases, leaving 16 bases between them. PCR amplification relied on 60 Vbeta primers (plus 13 Jbeta primers). Here immunoSEQ multiplex PCR was the method, and the copy in TCRdb shows in-frame clones only, minus some. The sample lists about 150,000 clones, about two thirds occurring once. The chain links TRBV11-3 to TRBJ1-6; D is perhaps TRBD1 (6 bases). The sequencing sample was made of PBMCs. This sequence originates from a middle-aged man in good health and CMV-seropositive. CDR3 loop: CASSLDLYTGRHF. The CDR3 region has the DNA TGTGCCAGCAGCTTAGATCTCTATACAGGGCGGCACTTT. The full variable domain, with the rest looked up from reference TRBV11-3 and TRBJ1-6, is EAGVVQSPRYKIIEKKQPVAFWCNPISGHNTLYWYLQNLGQGPELLIRYENEEAVDDSQLPKDRFSAERLKGVDSTLKIQPAELGDSAVYLCASSLDLYTGRHFGNGTRLTVT.